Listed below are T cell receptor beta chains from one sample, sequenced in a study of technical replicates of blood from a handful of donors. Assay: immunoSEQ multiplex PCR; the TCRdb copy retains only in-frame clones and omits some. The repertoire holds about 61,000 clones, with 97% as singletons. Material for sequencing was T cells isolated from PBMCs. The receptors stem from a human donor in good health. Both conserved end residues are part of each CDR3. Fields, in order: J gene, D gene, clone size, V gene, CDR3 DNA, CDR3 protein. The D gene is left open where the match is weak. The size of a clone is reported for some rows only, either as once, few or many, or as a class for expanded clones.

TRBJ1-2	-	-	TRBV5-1	TGCGCCAGCAGCTCCCCCCTCAGTAACTATGGCTACACCTTC	CASSSPLSNYGYTF
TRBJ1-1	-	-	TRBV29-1	TGCAGCGTTGACTCACAGCACAACACTGAAGCTTTCTTT	CSVDSQHNTEAFF
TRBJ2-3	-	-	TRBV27	TGTGCCAGCAGTTTAGAGGGCACAGATACGCAGTATTTT	CASSLEGTDTQYF
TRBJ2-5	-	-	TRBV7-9	TGTGCCAGCAGCTGGGGACTCCAAGAGACCCAGTACTTC	CASSWGLQETQYF
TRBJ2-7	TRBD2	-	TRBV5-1	TGCGCCAGCAGCGCCGGGACTAGCGGGAGGAGTATGTACGAGCAGTACTTC	CASSAGTSGRSMYEQYF
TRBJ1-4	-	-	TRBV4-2	TGTGCCAGCAGCCAAGAGGGGAGTAGTGAAAAACTGTTTTTT	CASSQEGSSEKLFF
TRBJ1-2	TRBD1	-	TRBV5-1	TGCGCCAGCAGCCTCAATGACAGGGGGCACTATGGCTACACCTTC	CASSLNDRGHYGYTF
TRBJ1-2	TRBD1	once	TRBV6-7	TGTGCCAGCAGTTACTCGGCCAGGGGGCGTGGCTATGGCTACACCTTC	CASSYSARGRGYGYTF
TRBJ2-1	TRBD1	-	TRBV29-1	TGCAGCGGATACCCAACGGACAGGGGTAACAATGAGCAGTTCTTC	CSGYPTDRGNNEQFF
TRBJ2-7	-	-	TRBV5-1	TGCGCCAGCAGCACAGTTGGCGAGCAGTACTTC	CASSTVGEQYF
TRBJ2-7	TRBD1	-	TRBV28	TGTGCCAGCAGTGCCGGACAGGGACCCTACGAGCAGTACTTC	CASSAGQGPYEQYF
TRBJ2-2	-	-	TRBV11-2	TGTGCCAGCAGCTTTAGGGAGAACACCGCCGGGGAGCTGTTTTTT	CASSFRENTAGELFF
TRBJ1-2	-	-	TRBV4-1	TGCGCCAGCAGCCAAGATGAAGGGGTTCAGGGGCTCGTCTATGGCTACACCTTC	CASSQDEGVQGLVYGYTF
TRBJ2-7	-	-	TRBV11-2	TGTGCCAGCAGCTACCGACCCCAACGCGGCGAGCAGTACTTC	CASSYRPQRGEQYF
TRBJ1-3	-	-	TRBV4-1	TGCGCCAGCAGCCATGGGGGCGCTGGAAACACCATATATTTT	CASSHGGAGNTIYF
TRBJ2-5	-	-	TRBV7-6	TGTGCCAGCAGCTTATTGGGACATGGCCGCCAGGAGACCCAGTACTTC	CASSLLGHGRQETQYF
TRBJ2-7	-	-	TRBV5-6	TGTGCCAGCAGCTTGATTCGGCTACGGGGAAGCTCCTACGAGCAGTACTTC	CASSLIRLRGSSYEQYF
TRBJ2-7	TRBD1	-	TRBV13	TGTGCCAGCAGCTACCCCCGGGACAGGGGGTTTTTACCCTACGAGCAGTACTTC	CASSYPRDRGFLPYEQYF
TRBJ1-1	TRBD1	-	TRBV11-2	TGTGCCAGCAGCTGGACAGGGGTTGGTACTGAAGCTTTCTTT	CASSWTGVGTEAFF
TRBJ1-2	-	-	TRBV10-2	TGCGCCAGCAGTGAGTCGGCCGGGGGAGTGCGGGGCTACACCTTC	CASSESAGGVRGYTF
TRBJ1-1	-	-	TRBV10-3	TGTGCCATCAGTGAGTCGAGCGAATCCGCTGAAGCTTTCTTT	CAISESSESAEAFF
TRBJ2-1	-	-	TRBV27	TGTGCCAGCAGTTTATCTCATCGGGGTATGGAAAATGAGCAGTTCTTC	CASSLSHRGMENEQFF
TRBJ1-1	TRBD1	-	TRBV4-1	TGCGCCAGCAGCCTGGGGACAGCCACCAGGAGGACTGAAGCTTTCTTT	CASSLGTATRRTEAFF
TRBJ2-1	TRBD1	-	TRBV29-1	TGCAGCCTTGGACAGGGGGGCTTCTCCTACAATGAGCAGTTCTTC	CSLGQGGFSYNEQFF
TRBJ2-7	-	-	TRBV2	TGTGCCAGCATCAACAGGGGGGGATACGAGCAGTACTTC	CASINRGGYEQYF
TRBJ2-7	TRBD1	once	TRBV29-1	TGCAGCGTTGTTTCCGGGACAGGGTTCGACGAGCAGTACTTC	CSVVSGTGFDEQYF
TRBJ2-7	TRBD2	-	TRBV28	TGTGCCAGCAGTTTATACCCGCGCATCAAGCGGGAGTTAGAGCAGTACTTC	CASSLYPRIKRELEQYF
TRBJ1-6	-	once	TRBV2	TGTGCCAGCAGTGGGACAGAAGCCTATAATTCACCCCTCCACTTT	CASSGTEAYNSPLHF
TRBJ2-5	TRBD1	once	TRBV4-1	TGCGCCAGCAGCCAAGGAGGGACAGGGGGTCTCCTTCAAGAGACCCAGTACTTC	CASSQGGTGGLLQETQYF
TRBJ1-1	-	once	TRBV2	TGTGCCAGCAGTGAAAGACAGGCCAGGAACACTGAAGCTTTCTTT	CASSERQARNTEAFF
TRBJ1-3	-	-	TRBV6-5	TGTGCCAGCAGTAAAAGGGGTTCTGGAAACACCATATATTTT	CASSKRGSGNTIYF
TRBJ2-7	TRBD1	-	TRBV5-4	TGTGCCAGCAGGATTACAGGGGGTTCCTACGAGCAGTACTTC	CASRITGGSYEQYF
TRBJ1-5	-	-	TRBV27	TGTGCCAGCAGTCCAATCAATCAGCCCCAGCATTTT	CASSPINQPQHF
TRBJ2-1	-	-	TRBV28	TGTGCCAGCAGAACCATTCGGGGGAACAATGAGCAGTTCTTC	CASRTIRGNNEQFF
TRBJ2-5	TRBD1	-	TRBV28	TGTGCCAGCAGTACAAGCCCGACAGGGGGCGTTGAGACCCAGTACTTC	CASSTSPTGGVETQYF
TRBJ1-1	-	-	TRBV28	TGTGCCAGCAGTTTCATTGCATACGGGGGGAACACTGAAGCTTTCTTT	CASSFIAYGGNTEAFF
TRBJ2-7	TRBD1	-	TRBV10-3	TGTGCCAGCTACCGGGACAGGGGCTACGAGCAGTACTTC	CASYRDRGYEQYF
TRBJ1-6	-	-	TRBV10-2	TGCGCCAGCAGTGACCAAATCCAGGGGTCTGCGGATAATTCACCCCTCCACTTT	CASSDQIQGSADNSPLHF
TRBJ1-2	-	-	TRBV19	TGTGCCACAACTCCAACCCGGTATTATGGCTACACCTTC	CATTPTRYYGYTF
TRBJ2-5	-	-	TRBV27	TGTGCCAGCAGTTTCTTAGGAACAGGAGAGAAAGAGACCCAGTACTTC	CASSFLGTGEKETQYF
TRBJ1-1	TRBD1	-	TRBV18	TGTGCCAGCTCACGGGGACAGGGGGTCGCTGTTGTCACTGAAGCTTTCTTT	CASSRGQGVAVVTEAFF